What follows are 15 T cell receptor beta chains derived from one specimen sequenced in a study of T-cell memory formation after mild COVID-19. TCRdb ran MiXCR on the 5' RACE reads and lists one entry per CDR3 protein. Among fewer than 400,000 distinct CDR3 sequences listed, more than 15% were seen once. Sequencing was performed on PBMCs or a T cell subset sorted from them (not recorded which). The receptors originated from a man aged 18 to 29 who had mild COVID-19 (a few samples of this study predate the infection). Cell type and time point are not known.

This clonotype was observed a few times. The chain links TRBV7-6 to TRBJ1-2, with 7 bases aligning to TRBD1. This CDR3 is built from 14 residues. CDR1 is SGHVS and CDR2 is FNYEAQ in the germline V gene. V was clipped by 7 bases and J by 0 bases; unmatched bases: 5. CDR3 protein: CASKEGAANYGYTF. CDR3 bases: TGTGCCAGCAAGGAGGGGGCCGCTAACTATGGCTACACCTTC.

This chain connects TRBV6-2 or TRBV6-3 to TRBJ1-2; TRBD1 matches at 7 bases. CDR3 length equals 12 residues. Germline loops: CDR1 MNHEY, CDR2 SVGEGT. V shed 5 bases and J 4 bases; nucleotides not matched to a gene: 1. The CDR3 DNA reads as TGTGCCAGCAGTGGACAGGTCTATGGCTACACCTTC. Translation: CASSGQVYGYTF.

This clonotype has a handful of counts. The CDR3 loop is CASSYTGNSNYGYTF. The CDR3 DNA follows: TGTGCCAGCAGCTATACAGGAAACTCTAACTATGGCTACACCTTC. The chain joins TRBV11-2 to TRBJ1-2, with D maybe TRBD1 (5 bases). Per the germline V gene, CDR1 is SGHAT and CDR2 is FQNNGV. The CDR3 has 15 amino acids. The V gene lost 4 bases and the J gene lost 0 bases, with 12 bases spanning the gap.

There are a few counts of this clonotype. This chain connects TRBV28 to TRBJ1-6, with a weak D call TRBD1 (6 bases). The CDR3 has 16 residues. V lost 8 bases to trimming and J lost 8 bases, with 22 bases between them. Germline V gene data show CDR1 as MDHEN and CDR2 as SYDVKM. The CDR3 protein is CASGDTDYRVHSPLHF. The DNA for the CDR3 is TGTGCCAGCGGGGACACGGACTATCGGGTTCATTCACCCCTCCACTTT.

This clonotype was counted at least ten times. J is TRBJ2-5 and V is TRBV5-1, with D possibly TRBD2 on 5 matching bases. Germline assignment: CDR1 SGHRS and CDR2 YFSETQ. The CDR3 contains 13 residues. V was trimmed by 6 bases and J by 5 bases, leaving 14 bases between them. The CDR3 here is CASIGVGMETQYF. CDR3 DNA: TGCGCCAGCATCGGGGTGGGAATGGAGACCCAGTACTTC.

The V gene is TRBV10-1, the J gene TRBJ1-4; the D is unclear. This CDR3 spans 9 amino acids. CDR1 is WNHNN and CDR2 is SYGVQD in the germline V gene (reference sequence). Between the trimmed V and J ends, which lost 8 bases and 6 bases, there was a span of 1 base. CDR3 coding DNA: TGCGCCAGCGATGAAAAACTGTTTTTT. Its protein is CASDEKLFF.

This clonotype was seen a handful of times. V is TRBV12-3 or TRBV12-4 and J is TRBJ2-1; D uncertain. CDR3 size: 11 residues. V was shortened by 7 bases and J by 4 bases, with 5 bases between the two germline ends. In DNA form, the CDR3 reads TGTGCCAGCACCCTATACAATGAGCAGTTCTTC. Protein product: CASTLYNEQFF.

There are a few counts of this clonotype. The chain uses TRBV5-1 and TRBJ2-6; D gene unclear. Looked up from germline, CDR1 is SGHRS and CDR2 is YFSETQ. The length of the CDR3 is 14 residues. V gave up 6 bases and J gave up 0 bases, with 7 bases separating them. Written as DNA, the CDR3 is TGCGCCAGCAAAAGTAGCTCTGGGGCCAACGTCCTGACTTTC. This codes for CASKSSSGANVLTF.

The chain links TRBV9 to TRBJ1-1; D is perhaps TRBD1 (5 bases). Germline V gene lookup returns CDR1 SGDLS and CDR2 YYNGEE. The CDR3 runs to 13 residues. Trimming pared 0 bases from V and 8 bases from J, leaving 11 bases between. CDR3 nucleotide sequence: TGTGCCAGCAGCGTAGTGAATGAGGGGGAAGCTTTCTTT. It encodes CASSVVNEGEAFF.

The sample holds many counts of this clonotype. The V and J genes are TRBV7-3 and TRBJ2-3, with unresolved D. V lost 5 bases to trimming and J lost 3 bases, with 12 bases between them. The germline CDR1 and CDR2 sequences are SGHTA and FQGTGA. The CDR3 length is 14 residues. The CDR3 region has the DNA TGTGCCAGCAGCCCGGAGAGGCGGACAGATACGCAGTATTTT. Amino acids: CASSPERRTDTQYF.

V usage is TRBV7-9 and J usage is TRBJ2-5; 9 bases map to TRBD1. This CDR3 spans 14 amino acids. The germline gives CDR1 SEHNR, CDR2 FQNEAQ (reference sequence). Trimming at V came to 7 bases and at J to 5 bases, leaving 8 bases not matched to a gene. CDR3 sequence reads: CASNPQGAAETQYF. The CDR3 DNA reads as TGTGCCAGCAACCCACAGGGGGCAGCGGAGACCCAGTACTTC.

This chain uses TRBV5-1 with TRBJ2-1; 8 positions agree with TRBD1. CDR3 length: 13 residues. From germline, CDR1 is SGHRS and CDR2 YFSETQ. The V and J ends lost 2 bases and 8 bases, in that order; junction bases with no gene match: 3. CDR3 loop: CASSLQGVDEQFF. The CDR3 DNA is TGCGCCAGCAGCTTACAGGGGGTGGATGAGCAGTTCTTC.

This clonotype was counted at least ten times. The gene calls are TRBV5-1 and TRBJ2-1; D gene uncertain. V was clipped by 7 bases and J by 0 bases, with 11 bases between them. This CDR3 comprises 14 residues. CDR1 is SGHRS and CDR2 is YFSETQ in the germline V gene. The CDR3 is CASAYPSSYNEQFF. The CDR3 DNA is TGCGCCAGCGCATACCCAAGCTCCTACAATGAGCAGTTCTTC.

This clonotype was seen a single time. The V call is TRBV5-4, the J call TRBJ1-1, with a tentative D call TRBD1 (6 bases). The CDR3 totals 15 residues. Germline V CDR1 and CDR2: SGHNT, YYREEE (reference sequence). V lost 2 bases, J lost 3 bases, and 14 bases lay in between. In DNA form, the CDR3 reads TGTGCCAGCAGCTTCCGCCCAGGGGTAGACACTGAAGCTTTCTTT. Amino acid sequence: CASSFRPGVDTEAFF.

The sample holds a few counts of this clonotype. This rearrangement joins TRBV7-2 to TRBJ2-5; TRBD1 matches 7 bases. The CDR3 runs 15 residues. CDR1 is SGHTA and CDR2 is FQGNSA in the germline V gene. V lost 6 bases to trimming and J lost 2 bases; unmatched junction nucleotides: 9. The CDR3 nucleotides are TGTGCCAGCAGATACGACCCAGGGGGACAAGAGACCCAGTACTTC. This sequence encodes CASRYDPGGQETQYF.